This is a list of T cell receptor beta chains from one sample in a study of T cell repertoires in cytomegalovirus infection. TCRdb re-analysed the reads in MiXCR, keeping a single row per CDR3 protein. Of about 700,000 distinct CDR3 sequences listed, around 30% are singletons. Which antigens these TCRs recognize remains unknown. Sequencing was performed on cultured PBMCs, taken from culture after CMV antigen stimulation. Source of these receptors: a human donor in good health (CMV status not recorded). Some clones in this sample may be carry-over from other donors' samples. The CDR3 runs from the conserved cysteine through the conserved F or W. A D gene is named only where the DNA matches it firmly. Only part of the rows carry a size: once, few, many, or a class if the clone is expanded.

TRBJ2-1 | TRBV7-8 | few | TRBD2 | CASSLEGSGRSSYNEQFF | TGTGCCAGCAGCTTAGAAGGTAGCGGGAGGAGCTCCTACAATGAGCAGTTCTTC
TRBJ2-5 | TRBV7-2 | many | - | CASSDIPGETQYF | TGTGCCAGCAGCGATATCCCCGGAGAGACCCAGTACTTC
TRBJ2-5 | TRBV4-2 | - | TRBD2 | CASSNRDYQSSQETQYF | TGTGCCAGCAGCAACCGGGACTACCAGAGCTCTCAAGAGACCCAGTACTTC
TRBJ1-3 | TRBV6-1 | few | - | CASSRWGGFSGNTIYF | TGTGCCAGCAGCCGGTGGGGAGGTTTTTCTGGAAACACCATATATTTT
TRBJ1-1 | TRBV5-4 | once | TRBD1 | CATLQGTQATEAFF | TGTGCCACCTTACAGGGGACGCAGGCCACTGAAGCTTTCTTT
TRBJ1-5 | TRBV6-5 | - | - | CASSYSKYSNQPQHF | TGTGCCAGCAGTTACTCGAAATATAGCAATCAGCCCCAGCATTTT
TRBJ1-3 | TRBV12-3/TRBV12-4 | few | - | CASSSKGNTIYF | TGTGCCAGCAGCTCTAAAGGAAACACCATATATTTT
TRBJ2-1 | TRBV5-1 | few | TRBD2 | CASSLAGGLYGSYNEQFF | TGCGCCAGCAGCTTAGCGGGGGGCCTCTATGGCTCCTACAATGAGCAGTTCTTC
TRBJ2-2 | TRBV2 | - | - | CASSEGRGNTGELFF | TGTGCCAGCAGTGAAGGGCGAGGGAACACCGGGGAGCTGTTTTTT
TRBJ2-5 | TRBV7-2 | many | - | CASSRPQETQYF | TGTGCCAGCAGCCGCCCTCAAGAGACCCAGTACTTC
TRBJ2-3 | TRBV13 | - | - | CASSLRQLGDTQYF | TGTGCCAGCAGCTTGCGACAGTTAGGAGATACGCAGTATTTT
TRBJ2-3 | TRBV19 | - | TRBD1 | CASSTWDSSADTQYF | TGTGCCAGTAGTACCTGGGACAGCTCAGCAGATACGCAGTATTTT
TRBJ2-7 | TRBV7-4 | many | - | CARRSESQFNGEQYF | TGTGCCAGACGCAGTGAGTCCCAGTTTAATGGCGAGCAGTACTTC
TRBJ2-3 | TRBV4-1 | few | TRBD2 | CASSQGPFGGSTDTQYF | TGCGCCAGCAGCCAAGGCCCTTTCGGGGGGAGCACAGATACGCAGTATTTT
TRBJ2-3 | TRBV5-4 | once | - | CASSSYVGTQYF | TGTGCCAGCAGCTCCTACGTGGGTACGCAGTATTTT
TRBJ1-3 | TRBV5-4 | once | TRBD1 | CASSPDRAIGNTIYF | TGTGCCAGCAGCCCCGACAGGGCGATCGGAAACACCATATATTTT
TRBJ2-5 | TRBV6-5 | once | - | CASSYSISTGQETQYF | TGTGCCAGCAGTTACTCGATTTCAACAGGACAAGAGACCCAGTACTTC
TRBJ1-5 | TRBV6-5 | - | - | CASGRGHNQPQHF | TGTGCCAGCGGACGGGGCCACAATCAGCCCCAGCATTTT
TRBJ2-3 | TRBV5-3 | - | - | CASSKDTSTDTQYF | TGTGCCAGCAGCAAGGACACCAGCACAGATACGCAGTATTTT
TRBJ1-5 | TRBV6-2/TRBV6-3 | few | - | CASSLRGGSGQPQHF | TGTGCCAGCAGCCTCCGAGGGGGTTCGGGTCAGCCCCAGCATTTT
TRBJ2-1 | TRBV7-2 | many | - | CASSLEQGGYNEQFF | TGTGCCAGCAGCTTAGAACAGGGTGGCTACAATGAGCAGTTCTTC
TRBJ1-1 | TRBV27 | - | - | CASSFPGPNTDAFF | TGTGCCAGCAGTTTCCCGGGACCTAACACTGACGCTTTCTTT
TRBJ1-1 | TRBV6-4 | - | - | CASSDPGGEAFF | TGTGCCAGCAGTGACCCGGGAGGTGAAGCTTTCTTT
TRBJ2-5 | TRBV12-3/TRBV12-4 | - | TRBD1 | CASSPARGLVKPTEETQYF | TGTGCCAGCAGCCCCGCGAGGGGGCTAGTGAAACCCACCGAAGAGACCCAGTACTTC
TRBJ2-5 | TRBV7-9 | - | TRBD2 | CASSQKAAGPRETQYF | TGTGCCAGCAGCCAAAAAGCAGCGGGGCCGAGGGAGACCCAGTACTTC
TRBJ2-2 | TRBV7-2 | - | TRBD1 | CASSLRQGRSGELFF | TGTGCCAGCAGCTTACGACAGGGGAGGTCGGGGGAGCTGTTTTTT
TRBJ2-1 | TRBV25-1 | - | - | CASSESPNNEQFF | TGTGCCAGCAGTGAATCCCCCAACAATGAGCAGTTCTTC
TRBJ2-1 | TRBV10-2 | - | - | CASSGTGARFF | TGCGCCAGCAGTGGCACGGGGGCGAGGTTCTTC
TRBJ2-7 | TRBV6-2/TRBV6-3 | once | TRBD2 | CASSYNSGGFYEQYF | TGTGCCAGCAGTTACAATAGCGGGGGGTTCTACGAGCAGTACTTC
TRBJ1-1 | TRBV7-9 | few | - | CASSGEEGKAFF | TGTGCCAGCAGCGGTGAAGAGGGAAAAGCTTTCTTT
TRBJ2-7 | TRBV4-3 | - | - | CASSQAVQLTYEQYF | TGCGCCAGCAGCCAAGCAGTACAGCTGACCTACGAGCAGTACTTC
TRBJ1-3 | TRBV20-1 | - | - | CSARQDGGNTIYF | TGCAGTGCTAGACAGGACGGCGGAAACACCATATATTTT
TRBJ2-3 | TRBV6-1 | few | TRBD1 | CASSTGGAGTDTQYF | TGTGCCAGCAGTACAGGGGGCGCGGGGACAGATACGCAGTATTTT
TRBJ2-3 | TRBV7-6 | - | TRBD2 | CDSSLSSGATDTQYF | TGTGACAGCAGCTTATCTAGCGGGGCTACAGATACGCAGTATTTT
TRBJ1-3 | TRBV19 | few | - | CASSISGGGNTIYF | TGTGCCAGTAGTATAAGCGGCGGTGGAAACACCATATATTTT
TRBJ2-7 | TRBV15 | few | - | CATSRDPYFPTAGIREQYF | TGTGCCACCAGCAGAGATCCATACTTCCCGACGGCAGGGATTAGGGAGCAGTACTTC
TRBJ2-7 | TRBV7-9 | - | TRBD2 | CASGLAGLYEQYF | TGTGCCAGCGGACTAGCGGGTCTCTACGAGCAGTACTTC
TRBJ2-3 | TRBV7-2 | many | - | CASSLRGVPDTQYF | TGTGCCAGCAGCTTAAGGGGGGTACCAGATACGCAGTATTTT
TRBJ2-5 | TRBV28 | few | - | CASSLRFRVETQYF | TGTGCCAGCAGTTTACGATTCAGGGTAGAGACCCAGTACTTC
TRBJ1-1 | TRBV5-1 | - | - | CASSLRGPGEAFF | TGCGCCAGCAGCTTGAGGGGACCTGGGGAAGCTTTCTTT